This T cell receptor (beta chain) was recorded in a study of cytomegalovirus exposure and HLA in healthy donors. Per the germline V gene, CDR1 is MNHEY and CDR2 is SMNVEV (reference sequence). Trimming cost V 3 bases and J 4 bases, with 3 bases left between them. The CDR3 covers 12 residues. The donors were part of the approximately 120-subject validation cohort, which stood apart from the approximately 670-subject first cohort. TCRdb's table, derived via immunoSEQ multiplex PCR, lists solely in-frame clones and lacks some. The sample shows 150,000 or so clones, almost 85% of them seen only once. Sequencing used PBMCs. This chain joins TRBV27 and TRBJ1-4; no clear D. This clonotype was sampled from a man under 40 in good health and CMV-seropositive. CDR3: CASSFLNEKLFF. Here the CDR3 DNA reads TGTGCCAGCAGTTTCCTTAATGAAAAACTGTTTTTT.